What follows are 3 T cell receptor beta chains derived from one specimen sequenced in a study of blood T cell repertoires in COVID-19. Repertoires were generated with immunoSEQ multiplex PCR, while TCRdb's copy carries only in-frame clones and drops some. Here the sample spans approximately 120,000 clones, about 87% being singletons. The source material was peripheral blood. The receptors were gathered from a woman in her fifties or sixties with acute or convalescent COVID-19.

The CDR3 protein is CSASKTGKGYTF. CDR3 nucleotide sequence: TGCAGTGCTAGTAAAACAGGGAAGGGCTACACCTTC. The V and J genes are TRBV20-1 and TRBJ1-2, with TRBD1 as a possible D gene (6 bases). Looked up from germline, CDR1 is DFQATT and CDR2 is SNEGSKA (reference sequence). V was trimmed by 3 bases and J by 8 bases, leaving 13 bases between them. This CDR3 is built from 12 residues.

The chain uses TRBV18 and TRBJ1-5; D uncertain. Deletions cut 3 bases from V and 4 bases from J, with 10 bases between. The CDR3 loop spans 14 amino acids. Germline CDR1 and CDR2: KGHSH and LQKENI. The CDR3 loop is CASSPIAGNQPQHF. The CDR3 DNA is TGTGCCAGCTCACCTATAGCCGGGAATCAGCCCCAGCATTTT.

The chain uses TRBV10-3 and TRBJ1-2, with 7 nucleotides matching TRBD1. The junction had 11 bases not matched to a gene; V was cut back by 3 bases and J by 7 bases. CDR3 size: 15 residues. CDR1 and CDR2 (germline): ENHRY, SYGVKD. This CDR3 is CAISDNTGDFSGYTF. Here the CDR3 DNA reads TGTGCCATCAGTGACAATACAGGGGACTTTTCTGGCTACACCTTC.